Presented here are 2 T cell receptor beta chains from one specimen sequenced in a study of blood T cells in healthy people across ages. For the second PCR, which ran for roughly 6 to 11 cycles, a sample-barcoded 5' primer and a J-beta primer mix were used. TCRdb analysed the 5' RACE reads with MiXCR anew, one entry per CDR3 protein. Of about 1.6 million distinct CDR3 sequences listed, roughly 30% were seen once; the top ten hold about 11%. The sample consisted of blood. Receptors were obtained from a woman in her twenties or thirties in good health.

The CDR3 sequence: CASSSRDRGINEQYF. CDR3 bases: TGTGCCAGCAGCTCACGGGACAGGGGTATCAACGAGCAGTACTTC. This chain connects TRBV27 to TRBJ2-7, with 10 bases identical to TRBD1. There are 15 residues in the CDR3. The ends lost 6 bases at V and 5 bases at J; junction bases unmatched: 10. From germline, CDR1 is MNHEY and CDR2 SMNVEV (reference sequence).

V and J are TRBV2 and TRBJ1-5, with TRBD1 matching 9 bases. Germline V gene sequence: CDR1 SNHLY, CDR2 FYNNEI. The CDR3 loop spans 15 amino acids. The V segment lost 4 bases and the J segment 5 bases; nucleotides outside the gene matches: 6. In DNA, the CDR3 is TGTGCCAGCAGTGGCGGACAGGGGAGGGATCAGCCCCAGCATTTT. It yields the protein CASSGGQGRDQPQHF.